These 3 T cell receptor beta chains share one sample of origin, sequenced in a study of technical replicates of blood from several donors (dated by TCRdb to about 2017). Libraries were constructed by the immunoSEQ multiplex PCR assay. Not all clones reach the TCRdb copy of this immuneACCESS table, which keeps in-frame sequences only. Checked studies attribute under half of the gap to unresolved V genes and leave the rest unexplained. The sample has tens of thousands of clones on record, over 95% of them singletons. The top ten clonotypes cover around 0.4% of the sample. Sequenced: T cells isolated from PBMCs. The receptor set was obtained from a human donor in good health.

This clone was seen a single time. This chain links TRBV9 with TRBJ2-5; 7 bases are a match to TRBD1. Germline V gene lookup returns CDR1 SGDLS and CDR2 YYNGEE. The V gene end was trimmed by 3 bases and the J gene end by 7 bases; junction bases not matched to a gene: 12. The CDR3 loop spans 15 amino acids. The DNA for the CDR3 is TGTGCCAGCAGCGCCGCGCAGGGGGTGGGAGCGACCCAGTACTTC. This sequence encodes CASSAAQGVGATQYF.

The chain uses TRBV6-1 and TRBJ1-1; D may be TRBD1 (6 bases). The germline gives CDR1 MNHNS, CDR2 SASEGT. Trimming cost V 7 bases and J 2 bases, with 11 bases left between them. This CDR3 contains 13 residues. This CDR3 is CASNRDKNTEAFF. CDR3 bases: TGTGCCAGCAACCGGGACAAAAACACTGAAGCTTTCTTT.

This chain uses TRBV13 with TRBJ2-3, with TRBD2 matching 9 bases. The ends lost 3 bases at V and 2 bases at J; junction bases unmatched: 3. The length of the CDR3 is 15 residues. Germline assignment: CDR1 PRHDT and CDR2 FYEKMQ (reference sequence). DNA for the CDR3: TGTGCCAGCAGCTTTAGCGGGAGACACACAGATACGCAGTATTTT. Residues: CASSFSGRHTDTQYF.